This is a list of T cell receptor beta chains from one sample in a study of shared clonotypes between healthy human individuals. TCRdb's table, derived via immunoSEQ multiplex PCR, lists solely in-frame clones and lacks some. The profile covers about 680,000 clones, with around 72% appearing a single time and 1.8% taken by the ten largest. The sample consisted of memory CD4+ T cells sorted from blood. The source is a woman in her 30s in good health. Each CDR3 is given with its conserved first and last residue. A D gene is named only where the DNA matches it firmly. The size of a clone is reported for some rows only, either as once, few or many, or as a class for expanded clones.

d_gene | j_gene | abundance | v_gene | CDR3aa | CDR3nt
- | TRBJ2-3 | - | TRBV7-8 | CASSPKGSGRGTDTQYF | TGTGCCAGCAGCCCGAAGGGGTCAGGGAGAGGCACAGATACGCAGTATTTT
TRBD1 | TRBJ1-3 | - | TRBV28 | CASRSPGQGWGNTIYF | TGTGCCAGCAGATCTCCGGGACAGGGATGGGGAAACACCATATATTTT
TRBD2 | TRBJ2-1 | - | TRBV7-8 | CASSISGTRSYNEQFF | TGTGCCAGCAGCATCTCGGGGACTAGGTCCTACAATGAGCAGTTCTTC
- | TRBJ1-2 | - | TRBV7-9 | CASSLELGAGYTF | TGTGCCAGCAGCTTAGAATTGGGGGCCGGCTACACCTTC
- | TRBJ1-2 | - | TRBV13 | CASSRDQPYGYTF | TGTGCCAGCAGCCGGGACCAACCCTATGGCTACACCTTC
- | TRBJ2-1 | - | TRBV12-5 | CASGLADSLGNEQFF | TGTGCTAGTGGTTTAGCGGACAGCCTTGGGAATGAGCAGTTCTTC
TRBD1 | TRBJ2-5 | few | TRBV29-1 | CSVGFGTGSRETQYF | TGCAGCGTCGGCTTCGGGACAGGGTCACGAGAGACCCAGTACTTC
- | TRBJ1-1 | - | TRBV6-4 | CASTPGPEPNTEAFF | TGTGCCAGCACGCCGGGACCGGAGCCGAACACTGAAGCTTTCTTT
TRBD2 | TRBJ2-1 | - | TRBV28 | CASSLLAGPNEQFF | TGTGCCAGCAGCTTACTAGCGGGACCTAATGAGCAGTTCTTC
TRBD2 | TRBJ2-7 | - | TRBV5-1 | CASSFGTSNGEQYF | TGCGCCAGCAGCTTTGGGACTAGCAACGGCGAGCAGTACTTC
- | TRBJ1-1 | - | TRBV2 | CASSRDVGNTEAFF | TGTGCCAGCAGCCGGGACGTTGGGAACACTGAAGCTTTCTTT
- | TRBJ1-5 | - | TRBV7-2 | CASSLARNQPQHF | TGTGCCAGCAGCTTAGCCCGGAATCAGCCCCAGCATTTT
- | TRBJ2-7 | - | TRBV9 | CASSVGLGSPGSYEQYF | TGTGCCAGCAGCGTAGGTCTGGGTAGCCCGGGTTCCTACGAGCAGTACTTC
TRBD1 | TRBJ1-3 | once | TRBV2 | CASSVPGTAHGNTIYF | TGTGCCAGCAGTGTGCCGGGGACAGCGCACGGAAACACCATATATTTT
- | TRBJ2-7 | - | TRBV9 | CASSVGGYEYEQYF | TGTGCCAGCAGCGTAGGGGGGTACGAGTACGAGCAGTACTTC
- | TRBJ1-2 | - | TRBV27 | CASSLAASFYGYTF | TGTGCCAGCAGTTTGGCCGCCTCCTTCTATGGCTACACCTTC
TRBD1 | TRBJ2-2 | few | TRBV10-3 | CAITPQGAGGSNTGELFF | TGTGCCATCACTCCACAGGGGGCGGGCGGGTCGAACACCGGGGAGCTGTTTTTT
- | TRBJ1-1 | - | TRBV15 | CATSRVRQQNTEAFF | TGTGCCACCAGCAGAGTCCGGCAGCAGAACACTGAAGCTTTCTTT